These 6 T cell receptor beta chains came from one sample sequenced in a study of T-cell reconstitution after alpha-beta-depleted transplantation in children. The library targeted TCRbeta and was prepared with unique molecular identifiers. TCRdb analysed the PCR reads with MiXCR anew, one entry per CDR3 protein. The sample has roughly 590,000 distinct CDR3 sequences, approximately 16% seen once; the top ten hold approximately 1%. This specimen consisted of PBMCs from the stem cell graft donor, obtained from the stem cell graft. These receptor sequences come from a human donor who donated a stem cell graft to a child with acute myeloid leukemia.

The table lists this clonotype with many counts. The chain links TRBV10-3 to TRBJ1-1; D might be TRBD1 (5 bases). Germline CDR1 ENHRY, CDR2 SYGVKD. V lost 11 bases and J lost 1, with 11 bases in between. The CDR3 contains 12 residues. The CDR3 spells CAAGTGNTEAFF. DNA of the CDR3: TGTGCCGCGGGGACGGGGAACACTGAAGCTTTCTTT.

This clonotype was observed at least ten times. The chain links TRBV7-9 to TRBJ2-3, with 8 bases lining up with TRBD1. The CDR3 has 15 amino acids. Trimming at V came to 1 base and at J to 3 bases, leaving 3 bases not matched to a gene. CDR1 and CDR2 (germline): SEHNR, FQNEAQ (reference sequence). CDR3 sequence: CASSLGQGATDTQYF. CDR3 DNA sequence: TGTGCCAGCAGCTTAGGGCAGGGGGCAACAGATACGCAGTATTTT.

The sample holds many counts of this clonotype. The chain couples TRBV20-1 to TRBJ2-2; 11 nucleotides align to TRBD2. Looked up from germline, CDR1 is DFQATT and CDR2 is SNEGSKA (reference sequence). The trim removed 2 bases at V and 7 bases at J, leaving 6 bases unmatched. This CDR3 spans 15 amino acids. CDR3 amino acids: CSARTGLAGGGELFF. CDR3 nucleotide sequence: TGCAGTGCTAGAACGGGGCTAGCGGGGGGCGGGGAGCTGTTTTTT.

This chain uses TRBV21-1 with TRBJ2-5; the D call TRBD1 from the table was never checked on the DNA. TRBV21-1 is marked as a pseudogene. The CDR3 loop spans 15 amino acids. The CDR3 sequence: CASSRTGGLQETQYF. Written as DNA, the CDR3 is TGTGCCAGCAGTCGGACAGGGGGCCTACAAGAGACCCAGTACTTC.

At least ten counts were recorded for this clonotype. CDR3 protein: CASSLLLAGSGETQYF. The DNA for the CDR3 is TGTGCCAGCAGCTTGCTTCTAGCGGGGTCGGGGGAGACCCAGTACTTC. The J gene is TRBJ2-5, the V gene TRBV5-4; 9 bases match TRBD2. The trim removed 1 base at V and 5 bases at J, leaving 9 bases unmatched. In germline, CDR1 is SGHNT, CDR2 YYREEE (reference sequence). This CDR3 is 16 amino acids long.

V usage is TRBV5-1 and J usage is TRBJ2-1, with 10 bases identical to TRBD2. This CDR3 is 15 amino acids long. V trimming: 4 bases; J trimming: 5 bases; junction bases outside the gene matches: 6. Germline V gene lookup returns CDR1 SGHRS and CDR2 YFSETQ. CDR3 amino acids: CASSTGLAPHNEQFF. The CDR3 bases are TGCGCCAGCAGCACGGGACTAGCGCCCCACAATGAGCAGTTCTTC. The full variable domain, completed using reference TRBV5-1 and TRBJ2-1, is KAGVTQTPRYLIKTRGQQVTLSCSPISGHRSVSWYQQTPGQGLQFLFEYFSETQRNKGNFPGRFSGRQFSNSRSEMNVSTLELGDSALYLCASSTGLAPHNEQFFGPGTRLTVL.